A selection of T cell receptor beta chains follows, all from one sample in a study of regulatory T cells in long-lasting Graves disease. MiXCR was run by TCRdb on the multiplex PCR reads, yielding one entry per CDR3 protein. The sample consists of approximately 390,000 distinct CDR3 sequences, about 16% of them appearing once. The sample also formed part of further work on T cells in Graves' hyperthyroidism and ophthalmopathy.

The specimen comprised peripheral blood mononuclear cells (PBMCs), sampled at new diagnosis, from a patient treated with antithyroid drugs. Every receptor here comes from a woman aged 18-29 years with Graves disease. The CDR3 runs from the conserved cysteine through the conserved F or W. Fields, in order: V gene, D gene, clone size, J gene, CDR3 DNA, CDR3 protein. A D gene is named only where the DNA matches it firmly. Clone sizes are given selectively: once, few, many, or a class where the clone is expanded.

TRBV7-2	.	many	TRBJ2-1	TGTGCCAGCAGCTTAGGAGGGCCCCAACGGAATGAGCAGTTCTTC	CASSLGGPQRNEQFF
TRBV28	.	many	TRBJ2-7	TGTGCCAGCATAGGGGGATCCTACGAGCAGTACTTC	CASIGGSYEQYF
TRBV27	.	many	TRBJ2-5	TGTGCCAGCAGTTCCCCAACCGCCCGGGAGACCCAGTACTTC	CASSSPTARETQYF
TRBV7-9	TRBD2	many	TRBJ2-7	TGTGCCAGCAGCTTAGTAGCGGGAGTCTACGAGCAGTACTTC	CASSLVAGVYEQYF
TRBV11-2	TRBD2	.	TRBJ2-5	TGTGCCAGCAGCTTAGGGGGACTAGCGGGGAAGGAGACCCAGTACTTC	CASSLGGLAGKETQYF
TRBV12-3/TRBV12-4	TRBD1	many	TRBJ2-1	TGTGCCAGCAGTTTGGGGGACAGGGAATATAATGAGCAGTTCTTC	CASSLGDREYNEQFF
TRBV10-3	.	.	TRBJ1-5	TGTGCCATCAGTGAACCGGGGGGCAATCAGCCCCAGCATTTT	CAISEPGGNQPQHF
TRBV20-1	TRBD1	few	TRBJ1-2	TGCAGTGCTAGACTACAGGGGCTCTGGAATGGCTACACCTTC	CSARLQGLWNGYTF
TRBV7-9	TRBD1	few	TRBJ1-1	TGTGCCAGCAGCTACGTTAAAGGGGACAGGGAGGTTGCAGCTTTCTTT	CASSYVKGDREVAAFF
TRBV29-1	TRBD1	many	TRBJ1-6	TGCAGCGTCCGGGACAGGGATTATTCACCCCTCCACTTT	CSVRDRDYSPLHF
TRBV25-1	.	few	TRBJ1-1	TGTGCCAGCAGTGGTACAGGTAGAAACACTGAAGCTTTCTTT	CASSGTGRNTEAFF
TRBV20-1	.	many	TRBJ2-1	TGCAGTGCTGGGGGGGACACCGAATCCTACAATGAGCAGTTCTTC	CSAGGDTESYNEQFF
TRBV6-1	TRBD2	many	TRBJ2-7	TGTGCCAGCAGTAAATATGGGACTAGCGGGAGCTACGAGCAGTACTTC	CASSKYGTSGSYEQYF
TRBV2	.	.	TRBJ1-3	TGTGCCAGCAGTCCGGACAGAAGCTCTGGAAACACCATATATTTT	CASSPDRSSGNTIYF
TRBV10-1	TRBD2	.	TRBJ2-3	TGCGCCAGCAACGAGCGGGGGGGCACAGATACGCAGTATTTT	CASNERGGTDTQYF
TRBV29-1	.	.	TRBJ2-1	TGCAGCGCTCCCGTCACGGGACTCCCGACGGAGCAGTTCTTC	CSAPVTGLPTEQFF
TRBV7-3	.	few	TRBJ2-3	TGTGCCAGCAGCTTAAACCCAGGCTCGAGTTCAGATACGCAGTATTTT	CASSLNPGSSSDTQYF
TRBV2	TRBD1	.	TRBJ2-1	TGTGCCAGCAGTGACAGGGGGCATGGCAATGAGCAGTTCTTC	CASSDRGHGNEQFF
TRBV10-2	.	few	TRBJ2-7	TGCGCCAGCTCGGGAACGCCTTGGGACGAGCAGTACTTC	CASSGTPWDEQYF
TRBV9	.	few	TRBJ1-5	TGTGCCAGCAGCGTAATAAGGGGATCTCCTGGTCAGCCCCAGCATTTT	CASSVIRGSPGQPQHF
TRBV12-3/TRBV12-4	.	.	TRBJ1-5	TGTGCCAGCAGTTTACATACAGAACACAATCAGCCCCAGCATTTT	CASSLHTEHNQPQHF
TRBV28	TRBD1	many	TRBJ2-5	TGTGCCAGCAGTCCGGGACAGCAAGAGACCCAGTACTTC	CASSPGQQETQYF
TRBV7-9	.	many	TRBJ2-3	TGTGCCAGCAGCTGGGTAACAGATACGCAGTATTTT	CASSWVTDTQYF
TRBV5-1	.	few	TRBJ2-6	TGCGCCAGCAGCTTGGTTACCGGTTACTCTGGGGCCAACGTCCTGACTTTC	CASSLVTGYSGANVLTF
TRBV30	.	many	TRBJ2-7	TGTGCCTGGAGTCCCTTGGAACAGGATAACTACGAGCAGTACTTC	CAWSPLEQDNYEQYF